This T cell receptor (beta chain) was profiled in a study of blood T cell repertoires in COVID-19 (dated by TCRdb to the early 2020s). About the full investigation: The collaborator samples originated in the United States, Italy and Spain and spanned the acute and convalescent phases of COVID-19. The sample metadata nearly always contained a de-identified subject ID, COVID-19 status, age in years and sex. Where HLA class I and class II types were available, the types were taken from metadata supplied by the sample provider, not from assay-based typing. The samples were drawn from the first 160 participants of the ongoing ImmuneRACE study and from some 1,300 subjects provided by 6 global collaborators. A freely available public database, intended as a resource for researchers studying the immune response to SARS-CoV-2, is where the repertoires were released. Deeply sampled blood TCRbeta repertoires from subjects exposed to, actively infected with, or recovered from COVID-19 were included in the dataset. The prospective study material was composed of cDNA or gDNA derived from T cells, B-cell-depleted T cells, or PBMCs.

Results the study describes overall, beyond this receptor: Clinical and demographic metadata were provided uncurated, with the amount varying by source and participant.

There are 15 amino acids in the CDR3, from cysteine to phenylalanine inclusive. The sequence is cut down to CDR3 DNA, 45 bases in frame from base 1. The germline V gene (reference sequence) sets CDR1 to LNHDA and CDR2 to SQIVND. V lost 1 base and J lost 0 bases; the stretch between them is 10 bases long. Collaborating institutions collected whole blood in K2EDTA tubes following their own protocols. For TCRbeta analysis, collaborators shipped samples in one of three forms: frozen whole blood, isolated PBMCs, or DNA extracted from either of those sample types. The immunoSEQ Assay, a bias-controlled multiplex PCR, was used to amplify TCRbeta CDR3 regions from genomic DNA. The paper's processing steps were these. Nucleated cell counts per sample were estimated from amplification of reference gene primers within the assay. To quantify the absolute abundance of each unique TCRbeta CDR3 rearrangement, sequence reads were collapsed and filtered. For each sample, productive Simpson clonality was calculated as the square root of Simpson's diversity index across productive rearrangements. TCRdb mirrors the immuneACCESS table, restricted to in-frame sequences. Some clones are absent from its copies; in checked studies, under half trace to an unresolved V gene, and the reason for the others is unknown. V and J calls and clone size come straight from that table; D and trimming were deduced from the DNA. The sample table records 70,000 to 90,000 clones; roughly 86% of these occur just once. The ten largest account for roughly 29% of the sample.

Concerning this clone itself: Its recognized antigen is unknown. Per-nucleotide qualities are absent, and no much larger clonotype sits a single base away.

The receptor comes from a man over 45 with acute or convalescent COVID-19. The sequenced sample consisted of peripheral blood. The rearranged chain carries TRBV19 and TRBJ2-7; the D gene identity is not certain. The bases are TGTGCCAGTAGTATAGGGCAGTCAAGCTCCTACGAGCAGTACTTC. This encodes CASSIGQSSSYEQYF.